The 21 T cell receptor beta chains presented below share a single source sample, sequenced in a study of T cells in women clearing cervical HPV infection. The table came from immunoSEQ multiplex PCR; TCRdb's copy has only in-frame clones and leaves some out. This sample lists some 43,000 clones; its ten largest clones have approximately 0.98%. Input material: blood buffy coat. These receptors originate from a woman between 18 and 75 years old with a cervical HPV16 infection that either progressed to CIN3+ or cleared (not recorded which).

Turning to this clone: Read data end 3 residues before the CDR3 end; the end is taken from the germline J gene. The chain has TRBV2 and TRBJ2-1; 12 bases agree with TRBD2. After removal of 6 bases from V and 9 bases from J, the junction contained 15 bases not matched to a gene. The germline V gene has CDR1 SNHLY and CDR2 FYNNEI. The CDR3 length is 17 residues. CDR3 protein: CASSPSRGLAGRAEQFF. The CDR3 bases that were read are TGTGCCAGCAGCCCTTCGCGAGGACTAGCGGGGCGGGCTGAG.

Concerning this clone itself: The sequence runs out 3 residues before the end of the CDR3; the remainder is reconstructed from the germline J gene. V is TRBV12-3 or TRBV12-4 and J is TRBJ1-4; 8 positions agree with TRBD1. The CDR3 runs 14 residues. With 8 bases clipped from V and 10 bases from J, the junction kept 12 bases outside the gene matches. The CDR3 loop reads CASGMGQGAGKLFF. The covered CDR3 bases are TGTGCCAGCGGGATGGGGCAGGGGGCGGGAAAA.

For this clone: The CDR3 goes on 3 residues after the read ends, and that part is filled in from the germline J gene. The chain couples TRBV7-9 to TRBJ1-1; a possible D gene is TRBD1 (6 bases). V shed 0 bases and J shed 2 bases, with 10 bases lying between them. The CDR3 has 15 amino acids. The germline V gene encodes CDR1 SEHNR and CDR2 FQNEAQ (reference sequence). CDR3 loop: CASSLAGGRNTEAFF. The covered CDR3 bases are TGTGCCAGCAGCTTAGCGGGGGGGCGAAACACTGAA.

Turning to this clone: The CDR3 extends 3 residues past the end of the read, so its final part is completed from the germline J gene. J is TRBJ2-1 and V is TRBV10-3, with a tentative D call TRBD2 (6 bases). The CDR3 has 11 residues. V was pared by 10 bases and J by 4 bases, with 8 bases between. Per the germline V gene, CDR1 is ENHRY and CDR2 is SYGVKD. CDR3 loop: CATGLYNEQFF. The sequenced part of the CDR3 DNA is TGTGCCACCGGACTATACAATGAG.

As concerns this clone: The read comes to an end 3 residues before the CDR3 does, leaving the germline J gene to fill in the end. The rearrangement links TRBV12-3 or TRBV12-4 to TRBJ1-6; the match to TRBD1 covers 9 bases. The CDR3 runs 12 residues. The sequenced CDR3 bases are TGTGCCAGCAGGCCCGACAGGGGGCCC. Protein product: CASRPDRGP. The whole CDR3 protein reads CASRPDRGPLHF.

As to this clone: The read terminates 3 residues ahead of where the CDR3 ends, so the germline J gene completes it. The genes are TRBV5-4 and TRBJ2-5, with D tentatively TRBD2 (6 bases). The V gene's germline CDR1 is SGHNT and CDR2 YYREEE (reference sequence). V lost 0 bases and J lost 2, with 11 bases in between. There are 15 residues in the CDR3. The sequenced part of the CDR3 DNA is TGTGCCAGCAGCTTGGACCCGGGGAGGCAAGAGACC. Translated: CASSLDPGRQET. The entire CDR3 reads CASSLDPGRQETQYF.

Note on this clone: Other DNA sequences from this sample encode an identical CDR3 as well. The DNA read from the CDR3 is TGTGCCAGCATCCGAGGGTCC. This encodes CASIRGS. The whole CDR3 reads CASIRGSIYF. The chain is built from TRBV6-4 and TRBJ1-3; D is ambiguous. The read gets to within 3 residues of the CDR3 end, and the germline J gene fills in the rest. CDR1 MRHNA and CDR2 SNTAGT come from the germline V gene. CDR3 length: 10 amino acids.

As to this clone: The read gets to within 3 residues of the CDR3 end, and the germline J gene fills in the rest. J is TRBJ2-7 and V is TRBV2; TRBD1 matches 8 bases. V lost 4 bases, J lost 6 bases, and 11 bases stayed unmatched. The V gene's germline CDR1 is SNHLY and CDR2 FYNNEI. CDR3 size: 15 residues. The CDR3 DNA, read in part, is TGTGCCAGCAGTGCTCGGACAGGGCTATCGGTCGAG. It specifies CASSARTGLSVE. In full, the CDR3 reads CASSARTGLSVEQYF.

Of note for this clone: With the read ending 3 residues before the CDR3 end, the germline J gene is used to fill in that end. The chain is built from TRBV20-1 and TRBJ1-3; 8 bases map to TRBD1. Losses at the gene ends were 6 bases for V and 2 bases for J; bases not matched to a gene: 6. Germline-derived CDR1 and CDR2 are DFQATT and SNEGSKA (reference sequence). The CDR3 runs 14 residues. The CDR3 protein is CSALPTGAGNTIYF. The CDR3 DNA, read in part, is TGCAGTGCACTCCCGACAGGGGCTGGAAACACC.

As to this clone: The sequence runs out 3 residues before the end of the CDR3; the remainder is reconstructed from the germline J gene. The gene calls are TRBV19 and TRBJ1-5; TRBD1 matches at 7 bases. CDR3 length equals 13 residues. J was trimmed by 7 bases and V by 2 bases; bases with no gene match: 2. Germline loops: CDR1 LNHDA, CDR2 SQIVND (reference sequence). CDR3 sequence reads: CASSIQGGQPQHF. Incomplete CDR3 DNA: TGTGCCAGTAGTATACAGGGGGGCCAGCCC. Full variable domain (missing parts from reference TRBV19 and TRBJ1-5): DGGITQSPKYLFRKEGQNVTLSCEQNLNHDAMYWYRQDPGQGLRLIYYSQIVNDFQKGDIAEGYSVSREKKESFPLTVTSAQKNPTAFYLCASSIQGGQPQHFGDGTRLSIL.

As to this clone: Read data end 3 residues before the CDR3 end; the end is taken from the germline J gene. The chain is built from TRBV2 and TRBJ1-2; 7 bases line up with TRBD1. The CDR3 is made up of 15 amino acids. Germline CDR1 SNHLY, CDR2 FYNNEI. Trimming cost V 7 bases and J 1 base; bases outside gene matches: 9. The CDR3 DNA, read in part, is TGTGCCAGCACTCCAATGACAGGGATTAACTATGGC. Amino acid sequence: CASTPMTGINYG. The entire CDR3 is CASTPMTGINYGYTF.

In the case of this clone: The CDR3 end lies 3 residues beyond the end of the read and is filled in from the germline J gene. This chain links TRBV7-8 with TRBJ2-2; D uncertain. The germline V gene encodes CDR1 SGHVS and CDR2 FQNEAQ. The CDR3 contains 14 residues. The CDR3 is CASSSGSYNSPLFF. Partial CDR3 DNA: TGTGCCAGCAGCTCCGGGTCCTATAATTCACCG. Full variable domain (rest looked up from reference TRBV7-8 and TRBJ2-2): GAGVSQSPRYKVAKRGQDVALRCDPISGHVSLFWYQQALGQGPEFLTYFQNEAQLDKSGLPSDRFFAERPEGSVSTLKIQRTQQEDSAVYLCASSSGSYNSPLFFGEGSRLTVL.

A note on this clone: In the same sample, other DNA sequences code for this CDR3. CDR3 sequence reads: CASSLDSSNSGNTIYF. CDR3 DNA (partial): TGCGCCAGCAGCTTGGATAGCTCAAACTCTGGAAACACC. J is TRBJ1-3 and V is TRBV5-1; D gene ambiguous. The read is 3 residues too short to cover the CDR3 end, so that end is filled in from the germline J gene. Trimming removed 0 bases at V and 0 bases at J, with 10 bases between. The CDR3 has 16 residues. Per germline, CDR1 SGHRS and CDR2 YFSETQ.

Of note for this clone: Read coverage stops 3 residues before the CDR3 terminus; the germline J gene supplies the remainder. The chain has TRBV13 and TRBJ1-1, with D perhaps TRBD1 (6 bases). The CDR3 runs to 16 residues. Trimming pared 0 bases from V and 5 bases from J, leaving 16 bases between. CDR1 is PRHDT, CDR2 FYEKMQ, per germline (reference sequence). This CDR3 reads CASSLGGGPRLTEAFF. The sequenced part of the CDR3 DNA is TGTGCCAGCAGCTTAGGGGGGGGGCCGCGCCTTACTGAA.

As for this clone: The read comes to an end 3 residues before the CDR3 does, leaving the germline J gene to fill in the end. This sequence joins TRBV5-1 and TRBJ2-2, with D perhaps matching TRBD2 (7 bases). V was trimmed by 6 bases and J by 2 bases, leaving 20 bases between them. Germline values: CDR1 SGHRS, CDR2 YFSETQ. The CDR3 is made up of 17 amino acids. The CDR3 here is CASKLGGGASNTGELFF. The sequenced part of the CDR3 DNA is TGCGCCAGCAAGCTAGGGGGAGGGGCGTCAAACACCGGGGAG. The full variable domain, its missing parts supplied by reference TRBV5-1 and TRBJ2-2, is KAGVTQTPRYLIKTRGQQVTLSCSPISGHRSVSWYQQTPGQGLQFLFEYFSETQRNKGNFPGRFSGRQFSNSRSEMNVSTLELGDSALYLCASKLGGGASNTGELFFGEGSRLTVL.

A remark on this clone: The sequence runs out 3 residues before the end of the CDR3; the remainder is reconstructed from the germline J gene. The chain has TRBV7-9 and TRBJ1-4, with 7 bases lining up with TRBD1. The length of the CDR3 is 15 residues. The germline CDR1 and CDR2 sequences are SEHNR and FQNEAQ (reference sequence). After removal of 7 bases from V and 3 bases from J, the junction contained 8 bases not matched to a gene. The sequenced part of the CDR3 DNA is TGTGCCAGCACCCCAATGACAGGGCCTAATGAAAAA. This sequence encodes CASTPMTGPNEK. The entire CDR3 reads CASTPMTGPNEKLFF. Based on the CDR3 plus reference TRBV7-9 and TRBJ1-4, the full variable domain is DTGVSQNPRHKITKRGQNVTFRCDPISEHNRLYWYRQTLGQGPEFLTYFQNEAQLEKSRLLSDRFSAERPKGSFSTLEIQRTEQGDSAMYLCASTPMTGPNEKLFFGSGTQLSVL.

Incomplete CDR3 DNA: TGTGCCAGCAGGGAGGGACAGGTCGGGAATGAC. Translation gives CASREGQVGND. The full CDR3 is CASREGQVGNDYTF. The gene calls are TRBV2 and TRBJ1-2; 8 bases line up with TRBD1. Sequencing ends 3 residues short of the CDR3 end; the germline J gene provides the rest. Germline-derived CDR1 and CDR2 are SNHLY and FYNNEI. The CDR3 is 14 amino acids.

Concerning this clone: From the germline J gene comes the end of the CDR3, since the read stops 3 residues before it. The chain uses TRBV7-9 and TRBJ1-2, with TRBD1 matching 7 bases. The germline CDR1 and CDR2 sequences are SEHNR and FQNEAQ (reference sequence). This CDR3 contains 14 residues. The CDR3 region is CASSLTGRYNDYTF. Incomplete CDR3 DNA: TGTGCCAGCAGCTTGACAGGGAGGTACAATGAC. The full variable domain, in which reference TRBV7-9 and TRBJ1-2 provide the parts outside the CDR3, is DTGVSQNPRHKITKRGQNVTFRCDPISEHNRLYWYRQTLGQGPEFLTYFQNEAQLEKSRLLSDRFSAERPKGSFSTLEIQRTEQGDSAMYLCASSLTGRYNDYTFGSGTRLTVV.

As to this clone: The missing CDR3 end, 3 residues past where the read stops, is filled in from the germline J gene. This rearrangement joins TRBV6-7 to TRBJ1-1; D remains unclear. TRBV6-7 is treated as an ORF (open reading frame) with a function not yet certain. This CDR3 has 18 residues. Trimming removed 0 bases at V and 1 base at J, with 18 bases between. The CDR3: CASSYSIYLDCTNTEAFF. The CDR3 bases that were read are TGTGCCAGCAGTTACTCGATCTACCTGGACTGTACGAACACTGAA.

To note about this clone: The read terminates 3 residues ahead of where the CDR3 ends, so the germline J gene completes it. V is TRBV28 and J is TRBJ2-3; 9 bases fit TRBD1. The CDR3 length is 17 residues. Germline trimming cut 4 bases from V and 0 bases from J; bases unmatched to any gene: 8. Germline V gene sequence: CDR1 MDHEN, CDR2 SYDVKM. Partial CDR3 DNA: TGTGCCAGCAGTTCCCCAACAGGGGGCCCAAGCACAGATACG. Amino acid sequence: CASSSPTGGPSTDT. The whole CDR3 sequence reads CASSSPTGGPSTDTQYF.

The CDR3 reads CASSFRGLDETQYF. The covered CDR3 bases are TGCGCCAGCAGCTTCAGGGGTTTGGACGAGACG. The chain couples TRBV5-1 to TRBJ2-3, with D possibly TRBD1 on 6 matching bases. The read halts 3 residues ahead of the CDR3 end, with the missing end drawn from the germline J gene. There are 14 residues in the CDR3. CDR1 and CDR2 (germline): SGHRS, YFSETQ.